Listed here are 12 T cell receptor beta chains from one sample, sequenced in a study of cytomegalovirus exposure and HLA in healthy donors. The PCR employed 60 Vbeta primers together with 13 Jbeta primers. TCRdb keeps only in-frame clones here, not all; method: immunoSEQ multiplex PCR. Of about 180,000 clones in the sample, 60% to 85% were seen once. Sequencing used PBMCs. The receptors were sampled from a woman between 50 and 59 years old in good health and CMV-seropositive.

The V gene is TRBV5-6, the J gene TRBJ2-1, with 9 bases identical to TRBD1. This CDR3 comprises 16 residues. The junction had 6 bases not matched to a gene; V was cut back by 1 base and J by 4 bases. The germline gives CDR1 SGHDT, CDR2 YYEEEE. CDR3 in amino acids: CASSLPGTGSYNEQFF. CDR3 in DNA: TGTGCCAGCAGCTTGCCAGGGACAGGGTCTTACAATGAGCAGTTCTTC.

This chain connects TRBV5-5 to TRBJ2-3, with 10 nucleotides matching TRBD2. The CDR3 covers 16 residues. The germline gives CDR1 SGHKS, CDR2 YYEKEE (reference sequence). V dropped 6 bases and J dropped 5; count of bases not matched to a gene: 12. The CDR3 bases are TGTGCCAGCATCCTTGGATGGACTAGCGGAGGAGATACGCAGTATTTT. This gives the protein CASILGWTSGGDTQYF.

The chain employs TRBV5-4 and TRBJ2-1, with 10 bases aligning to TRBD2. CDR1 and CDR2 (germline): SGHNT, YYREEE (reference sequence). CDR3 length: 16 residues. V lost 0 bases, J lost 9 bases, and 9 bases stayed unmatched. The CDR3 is CASSLEGAGGLGEQFF. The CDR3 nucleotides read TGTGCCAGCAGCTTGGAGGGAGCGGGGGGGCTCGGTGAGCAGTTCTTC.

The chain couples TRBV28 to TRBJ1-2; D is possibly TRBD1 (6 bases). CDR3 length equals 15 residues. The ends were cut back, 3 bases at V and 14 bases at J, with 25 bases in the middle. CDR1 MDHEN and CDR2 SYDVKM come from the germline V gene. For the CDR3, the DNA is TGTGCCAGCAGTTTTCAGTTTGGACAGAGGCTATCCCGGACCTTC. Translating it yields CASSFQFGQRLSRTF.

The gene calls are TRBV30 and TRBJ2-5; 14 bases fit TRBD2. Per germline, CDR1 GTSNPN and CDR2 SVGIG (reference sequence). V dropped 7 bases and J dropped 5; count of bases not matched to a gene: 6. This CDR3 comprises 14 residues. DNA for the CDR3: TGTGCCTCGACTAGCGGGGGGGCTTGGGAGACCCAGTACTTC. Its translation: CASTSGGAWETQYF.

The CDR3 DNA reads TGTGCCAGCACCCCCGGGACAGCTGATGAAAAACTGTTTTTT. Translated: CASTPGTADEKLFF. The chain uses TRBV6-6 and TRBJ1-4; 7 bases line up with TRBD1. The CDR3 sequence is 14 residues long. The germline V gene encodes CDR1 MNHNY and CDR2 SVGAGI (reference sequence). With 7 bases clipped from V and 6 bases from J, the junction kept 8 bases outside the gene matches.

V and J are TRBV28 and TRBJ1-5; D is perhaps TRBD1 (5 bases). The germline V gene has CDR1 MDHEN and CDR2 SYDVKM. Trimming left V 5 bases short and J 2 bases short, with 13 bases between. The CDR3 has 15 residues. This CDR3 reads CASSPGLGGNQPQHF. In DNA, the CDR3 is TGTGCCAGCAGTCCGGGACTAGGGGGCAATCAGCCCCAGCATTTT. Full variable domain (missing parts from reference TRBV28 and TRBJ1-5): DVKVTQSSRYLVKRTGEKVFLECVQDMDHENMFWYRQDPGLGLRLIYFSYDVKMKEKGDIPEGYSVSREKKERFSLILESASTNQTSMYLCASSPGLGGNQPQHFGDGTRLSIL.

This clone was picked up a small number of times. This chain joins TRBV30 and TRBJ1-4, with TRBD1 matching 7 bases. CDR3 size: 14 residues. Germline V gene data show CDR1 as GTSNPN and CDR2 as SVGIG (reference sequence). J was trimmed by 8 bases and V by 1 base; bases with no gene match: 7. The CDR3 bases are TGTGCCTGGAGTGCCGGAGGGGGCCGGGAAAAACTGTTTTTT. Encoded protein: CAWSAGGGREKLFF.

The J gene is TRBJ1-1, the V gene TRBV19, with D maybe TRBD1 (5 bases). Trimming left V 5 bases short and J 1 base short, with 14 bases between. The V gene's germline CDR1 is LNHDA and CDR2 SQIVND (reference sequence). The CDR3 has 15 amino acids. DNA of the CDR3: TGTGCCAGTAGTGCAACGGGGGGAAGGAACACTGAAGCTTTCTTT. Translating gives CASSATGGRNTEAFF.

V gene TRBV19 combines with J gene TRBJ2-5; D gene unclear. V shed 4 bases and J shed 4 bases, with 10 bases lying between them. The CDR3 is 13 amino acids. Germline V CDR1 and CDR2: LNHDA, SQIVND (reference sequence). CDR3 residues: CASSTSLGETQYF. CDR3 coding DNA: TGTGCCAGTAGTACGAGTCTTGGAGAGACCCAGTACTTC.

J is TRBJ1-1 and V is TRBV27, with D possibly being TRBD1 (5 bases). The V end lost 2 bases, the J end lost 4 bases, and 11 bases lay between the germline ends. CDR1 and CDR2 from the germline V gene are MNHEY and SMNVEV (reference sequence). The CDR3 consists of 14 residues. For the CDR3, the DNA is TGTGCCAGCAGTTTAGGGAGGGGAGTCACTGAAGCTTTCTTT. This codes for CASSLGRGVTEAFF.

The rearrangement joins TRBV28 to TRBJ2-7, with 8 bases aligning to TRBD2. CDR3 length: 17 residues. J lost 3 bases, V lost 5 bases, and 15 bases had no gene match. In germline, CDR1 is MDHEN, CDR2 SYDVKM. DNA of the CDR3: TGTGCCAGCAGTGCGGGGTCGGGAGCGGGAGTTGGCTACGAGCAGTACTTC. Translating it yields CASSAGSGAGVGYEQYF.